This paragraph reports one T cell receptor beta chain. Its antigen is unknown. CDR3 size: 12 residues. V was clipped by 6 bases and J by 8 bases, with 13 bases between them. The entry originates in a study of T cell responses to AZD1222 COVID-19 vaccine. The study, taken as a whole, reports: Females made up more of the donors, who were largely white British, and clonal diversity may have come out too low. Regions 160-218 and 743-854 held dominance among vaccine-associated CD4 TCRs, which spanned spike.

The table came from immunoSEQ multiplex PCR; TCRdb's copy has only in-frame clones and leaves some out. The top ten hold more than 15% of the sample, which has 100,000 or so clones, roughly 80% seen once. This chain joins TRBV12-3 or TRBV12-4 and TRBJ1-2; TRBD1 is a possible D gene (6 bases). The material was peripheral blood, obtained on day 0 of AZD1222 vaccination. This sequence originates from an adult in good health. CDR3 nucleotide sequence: TGTGCCAGCAGCCTCACAGGGCACGGCTACACCTTC. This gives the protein CASSLTGHGYTF.